Listed here is a single TCR beta chain. Its antigen remains undetermined. Base qualities are not provided; no much larger clone lies one nucleotide away. Counted from cysteine to phenylalanine, this CDR3 has 14 amino acids. The retained sequence is limited to the CDR3, 42 bases, with the frame set at the first base. The germline V gene yields SQVTM for CDR1 and ANQGSEA for CDR2. V is cut back by 7 bases and J by 3 bases, with 5 bases in the junction unmatched. The entry originates in a study of identifying expanded T cells in peripheral blood (dated by TCRdb to the late 2010s). The study in broad terms: Separate aliquots of the same genomic DNA pool were sequenced to produce technical replicates, and four replicates were compared in pairs.

No immune events such as infections were documented for the healthy donors during the collection period. Healthy-donor blood repertoires served as a training cohort to calibrate time-dependent variance in a beta-binomial model of T-cell clone differential abundance. There were around 10 healthy donors in the training cohort, of whom 3 were female and 7 were male. On average the donors were around 45 years old, and their ages spanned about 25 to 64 years. Obtained from a commercial supplier, whole blood was collected from each healthy donor at three time points set two weeks apart. For immunosequencing, genomic DNA was extracted from unsorted whole blood. The paper's findings and limits, for the study overall: Across all healthy-donor time intervals, the beta-binomial model significantly lowered both the number of clones called differentially abundant and the false-positive rate. Across all healthy donors, variance in clone template counts between approximately two-week samples was found to increase significantly with total template count. The authors expected that over much longer intervals, such as months to years, biological variance in healthy repertoires might increase even further. Between technical replicates the binomial model flagged roughly 1.1 differentially abundant clones, whereas over about two weeks the binomial model flagged about 16.4 and over approximately 4 weeks approximately 18.

TCRbeta CDR3 regions were profiled with the immunoSEQ Assay using bias-controlled multiplex PCR amplification of genomic DNA. In the paper's pipeline: The absolute abundance of each unique TCRbeta CDR3 region was quantified after sequences were collapsed and filtered. Two models were used to test differential abundance: a binomial model (Fisher-equivalent) and a beta-binomial model that adds time-dependent variance fitted from healthy donors. Any clone with fewer than 5 combined templates was excluded, and a clone was called differentially abundant if its Benjamini-Hochberg FDR was below 0.01. Using the form v = (b*log(k)+a)^2, the beta-binomial variance was modeled as a function of the total template count across the two samples. The table comes from immuneACCESS by way of TCRdb, which keeps in-frame sequences with V and J called. Part of the clones is missing from these tables; in studies checked, under half for an unresolved V gene and the rest for unknown reasons. V, J and clone size are taken as reported in that table, and D and trimming were inferred from the DNA itself. Counted in this sample were some 90,000 clones; 70% to 90% of them appeared once. The top ten clones comprise 5.6% of the sample.

Recombination connected TRBV29-1 to TRBJ2-2, with 10 middle bases fitting TRBD2. The TCR was taken from a person between 18 and 75 years old in good health. The sample consisted of blood. The nucleotides are TGCAGCGCCATACTAGCGGGGCACACCGGGGAGCTGTTTTTT. This sequence encodes CSAILAGHTGELFF.